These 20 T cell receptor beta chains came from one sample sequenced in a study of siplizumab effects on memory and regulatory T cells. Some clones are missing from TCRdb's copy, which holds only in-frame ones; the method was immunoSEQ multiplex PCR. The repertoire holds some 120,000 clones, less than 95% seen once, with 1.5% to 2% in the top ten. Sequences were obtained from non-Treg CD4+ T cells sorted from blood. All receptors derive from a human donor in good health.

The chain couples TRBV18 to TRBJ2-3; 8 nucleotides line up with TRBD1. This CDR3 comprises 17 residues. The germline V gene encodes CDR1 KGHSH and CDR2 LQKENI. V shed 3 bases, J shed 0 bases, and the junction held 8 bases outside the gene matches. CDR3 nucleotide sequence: TGTGCCAGCTCACCGAGATCGGGACAGGAAAGCACAGATACGCAGTATTTT. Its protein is CASSPRSGQESTDTQYF.

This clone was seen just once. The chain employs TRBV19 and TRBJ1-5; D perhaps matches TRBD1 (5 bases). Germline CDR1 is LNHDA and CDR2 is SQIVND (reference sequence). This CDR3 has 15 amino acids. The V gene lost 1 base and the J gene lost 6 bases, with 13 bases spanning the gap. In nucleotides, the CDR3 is TGTGCCAGTAGTATAGGACCCCCTGGGGGTCAGCCCCAGCATTTT. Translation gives CASSIGPPGGQPQHF.

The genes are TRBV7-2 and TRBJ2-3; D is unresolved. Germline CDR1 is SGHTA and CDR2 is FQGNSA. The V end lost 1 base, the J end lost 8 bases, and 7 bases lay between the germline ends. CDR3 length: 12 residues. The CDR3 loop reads CASSLDGGTQYF. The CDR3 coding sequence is TGTGCCAGCAGCTTAGATGGCGGTACGCAGTATTTT.

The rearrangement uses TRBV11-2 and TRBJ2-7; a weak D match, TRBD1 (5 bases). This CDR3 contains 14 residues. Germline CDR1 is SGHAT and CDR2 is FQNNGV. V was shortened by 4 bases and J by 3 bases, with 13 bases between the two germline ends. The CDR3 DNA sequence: TGTGCCAGCAGCTCTATAAGGGGTCACTACGAGCAGTACTTC. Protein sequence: CASSSIRGHYEQYF.

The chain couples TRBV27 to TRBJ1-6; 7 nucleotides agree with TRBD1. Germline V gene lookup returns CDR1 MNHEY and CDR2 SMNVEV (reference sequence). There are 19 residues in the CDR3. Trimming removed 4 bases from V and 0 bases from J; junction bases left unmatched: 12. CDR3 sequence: CASSWTGRATSSYNSPLHF. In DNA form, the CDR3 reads TGTGCCAGCAGTTGGACAGGCAGAGCTACGAGCTCCTATAATTCACCCCTCCACTTT.

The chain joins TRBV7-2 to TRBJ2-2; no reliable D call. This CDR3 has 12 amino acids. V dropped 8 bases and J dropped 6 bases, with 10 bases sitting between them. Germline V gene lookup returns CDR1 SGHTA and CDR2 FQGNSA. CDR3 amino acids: CASGRLAGELFF. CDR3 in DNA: TGTGCCAGCGGTCGGCTAGCCGGGGAGCTGTTTTTT. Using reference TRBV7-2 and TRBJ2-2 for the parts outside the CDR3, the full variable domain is GAGVSQSPSNKVTEKGKDVELRCDPISGHTALYWYRQSLGQGLEFLIYFQGNSAPDKSGLPSDRFSAERTGGSVSTLTIQRTQQEDSAVYLCASGRLAGELFFGEGSRLTVL.

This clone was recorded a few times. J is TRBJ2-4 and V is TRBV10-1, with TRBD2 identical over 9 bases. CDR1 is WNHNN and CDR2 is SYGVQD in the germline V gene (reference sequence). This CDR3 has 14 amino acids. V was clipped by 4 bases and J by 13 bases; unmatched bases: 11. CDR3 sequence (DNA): TGCGCCAGCAGTGCCTCCGGACTAGCGCTACACCAGTACTTC. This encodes CASSASGLALHQYF.

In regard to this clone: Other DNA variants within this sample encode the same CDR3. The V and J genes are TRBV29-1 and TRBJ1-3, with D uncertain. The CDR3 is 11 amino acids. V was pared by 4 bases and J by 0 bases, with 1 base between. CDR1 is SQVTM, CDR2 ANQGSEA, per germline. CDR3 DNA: TGCAGCGTTGTCTCTGGAAACACCATATATTTT. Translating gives CSVVSGNTIYF.

The chain's CDR3 is CASSPSLQGIQYF. The CDR3 coding sequence is TGTGCCAGCAGCCCTTCGCTTCAGGGCATTCAGTACTTC. The chain joins TRBV7-2 to TRBJ2-4; possible D gene TRBD1, 5 bases. V was clipped by 5 bases and J by 9 bases, with 14 bases between them. Germline CDR1 SGHTA, CDR2 FQGNSA. There are 13 residues in the CDR3.

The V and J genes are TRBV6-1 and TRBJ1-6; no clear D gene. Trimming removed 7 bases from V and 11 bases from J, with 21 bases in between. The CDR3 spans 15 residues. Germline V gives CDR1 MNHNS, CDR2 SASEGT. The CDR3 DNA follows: TGTGCCAGCACCGAAGAGACTGACTATAACCCACCCCTCCACTTT. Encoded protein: CASTEETDYNPPLHF.

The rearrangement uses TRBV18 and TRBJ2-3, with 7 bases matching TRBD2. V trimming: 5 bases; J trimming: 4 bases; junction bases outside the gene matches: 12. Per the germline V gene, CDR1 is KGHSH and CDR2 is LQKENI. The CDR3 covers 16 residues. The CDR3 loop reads CASSYLGGRSADTQYF. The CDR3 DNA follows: TGTGCCAGCTCATATCTTGGCGGGAGATCGGCAGATACGCAGTATTTT.

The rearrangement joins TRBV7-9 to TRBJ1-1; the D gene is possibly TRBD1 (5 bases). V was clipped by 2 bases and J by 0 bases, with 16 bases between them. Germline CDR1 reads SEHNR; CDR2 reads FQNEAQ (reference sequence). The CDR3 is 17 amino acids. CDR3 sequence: CASSLRGGDGLNTEAFF. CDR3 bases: TGTGCCAGCAGCTTACGGGGAGGGGACGGTTTGAACACTGAAGCTTTCTTT.

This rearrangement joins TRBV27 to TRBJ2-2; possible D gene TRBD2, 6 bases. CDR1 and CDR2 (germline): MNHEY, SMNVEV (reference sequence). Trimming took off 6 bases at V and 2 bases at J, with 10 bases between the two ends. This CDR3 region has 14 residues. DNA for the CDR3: TGTGCCAGCAGCTACGGGGGAAACACCGGGGAGCTGTTTTTT. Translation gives CASSYGGNTGELFF.

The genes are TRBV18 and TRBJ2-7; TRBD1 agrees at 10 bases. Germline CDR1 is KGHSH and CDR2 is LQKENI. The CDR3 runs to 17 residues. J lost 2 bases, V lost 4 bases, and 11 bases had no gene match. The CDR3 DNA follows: TGTGCCAGCTCACGCTCGGAATCCGGGACAGGGGCCTACGAGCAGTACTTC. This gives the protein CASSRSESGTGAYEQYF.

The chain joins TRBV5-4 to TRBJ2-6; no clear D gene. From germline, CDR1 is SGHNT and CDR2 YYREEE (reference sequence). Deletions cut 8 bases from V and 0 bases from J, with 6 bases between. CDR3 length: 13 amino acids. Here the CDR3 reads CASRDSGANVLTF. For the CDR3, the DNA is TGTGCCAGTCGTGACTCTGGGGCCAACGTCCTGACTTTC.

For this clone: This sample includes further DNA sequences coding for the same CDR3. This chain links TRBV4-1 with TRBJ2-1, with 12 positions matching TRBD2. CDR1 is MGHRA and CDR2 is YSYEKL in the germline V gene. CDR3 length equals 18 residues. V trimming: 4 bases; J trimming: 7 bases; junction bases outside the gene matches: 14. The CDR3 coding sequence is TGCGCCAGCAGCCGACCTCGCCTAGCGGGGGGGCCGGGGAATGAGCAGTTCTTC. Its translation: CASSRPRLAGGPGNEQFF.

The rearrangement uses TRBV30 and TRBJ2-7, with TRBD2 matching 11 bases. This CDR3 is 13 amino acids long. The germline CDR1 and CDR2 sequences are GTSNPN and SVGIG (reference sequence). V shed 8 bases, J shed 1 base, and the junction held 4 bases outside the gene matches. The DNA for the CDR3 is TGTGCCGGAGGGACTAGCGGTTCCTACGAGCAGTACTTC. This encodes CAGGTSGSYEQYF.

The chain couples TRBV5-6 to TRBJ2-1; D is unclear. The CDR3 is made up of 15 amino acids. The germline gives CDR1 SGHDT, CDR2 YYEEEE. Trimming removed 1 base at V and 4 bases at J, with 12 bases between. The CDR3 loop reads CASSLPRNDYNEQFF. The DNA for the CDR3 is TGTGCCAGCAGCTTGCCTCGGAACGATTACAATGAGCAGTTCTTC.

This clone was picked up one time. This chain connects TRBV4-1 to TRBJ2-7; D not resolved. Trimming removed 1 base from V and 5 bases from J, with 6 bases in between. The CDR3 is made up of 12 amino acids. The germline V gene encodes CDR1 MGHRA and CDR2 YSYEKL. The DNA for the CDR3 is TGCGCCAGCAGCCAAGGCCTTCACGAGCAGTACTTC. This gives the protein CASSQGLHEQYF.

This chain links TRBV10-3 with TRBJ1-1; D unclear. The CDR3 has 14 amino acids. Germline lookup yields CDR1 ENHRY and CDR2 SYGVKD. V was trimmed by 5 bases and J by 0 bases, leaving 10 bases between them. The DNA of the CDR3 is TGTGCCATCAGTCCGGGGAGACTGAACACTGAAGCTTTCTTT. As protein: CAISPGRLNTEAFF.